This TCR beta chain was captured in a study of cytomegalovirus exposure and HLA in healthy donors. Whole-study findings and limits: The study carried out a later analysis of TCR beta sequences. It associated 15,000 to 20,000 of them with specific HLA alleles at a false discovery rate of 0.05. Per a prior analysis, the majority of TCR beta V segments were productive roughly 90% or roughly 30% of the time. Usually a TCR sequence was rare, but some public TCRs were found in many donors.

This clone was counted between two and nine times. Its target is not known. V gave up 4 bases and J gave up 3 bases, with 16 bases separating them. Germline-derived CDR1 and CDR2 are MNHNS and SASEGT. This CDR3 is 15 amino acids long. PCR used 60 Vbeta primers and 13 Jbeta primers. In the authors' methods: Per a later analysis, the number of unique TCR beta chains was roughly 83 million, of which around 10 million were shared. The table came from immunoSEQ multiplex PCR; TCRdb's copy has only in-frame clones and leaves some out. The V and J calls and clone size are taken from that table; D and trimming were inferred from the DNA. The sample yields 170,000 or so clones, roughly 84% seen once.

The specimen was PBMCs. The receptor's source is a boy younger than 10 in good health and CMV-seronegative. V and J are TRBV6-1 and TRBJ2-7; D is possibly TRBD1 (6 bases). CDR3 protein: CASSAPPQGNYEQYF. CDR3 DNA sequence: TGTGCCAGCAGTGCCCCACCACAGGGAAACTACGAGCAGTACTTC.